One and the same sample provided the 5 T cell receptor beta chains below, sequenced in a study of blood T cell repertoires in COVID-19. The table came from immunoSEQ multiplex PCR; TCRdb's copy has only in-frame clones and leaves some out. This table has 200,000 to 250,000 clones, around 83% appearing once. Sequences were obtained from peripheral blood. Source of these receptors: a woman between 50 and 59 years old with COVID-19, enrolled during active disease.

A remark on this clone: One junction end does not reproduce the germline sequence, and a read error may be involved. The genes are TRBV24-1 and TRBJ2-5; possibly TRBD2 for D (7 bases). The CDR3 is 17 amino acids. Germline-derived CDR1 and CDR2 are KGHDR and SFDVKD. The CDR3 region is CATSDGGRGGREETQYF. The CDR3 DNA follows: TGTGCCACCAGTGATGGGGGTAGGGGGGGCAGGGAAGAAACCCAGTACTTC.

V gene TRBV27 combines with J gene TRBJ2-7; D might be TRBD1 (6 bases). The CDR3 runs 13 residues. Germline CDR1 reads MNHEY; CDR2 reads SMNVEV (reference sequence). Trimming shortened V by 3 bases and J by 3 bases, and 9 bases separated the two germline ends. The CDR3 nucleotides are TGTGCCAGCAGTTTGAACAGGGTCTACGAGCAGTACTTC. This translates into CASSLNRVYEQYF.

This chain joins TRBV19 and TRBJ2-6; D is perhaps TRBD2 (7 bases). Germline CDR1 LNHDA, CDR2 SQIVND (reference sequence). The CDR3 runs to 15 residues. V was pared by 10 bases and J by 2 bases, with 15 bases between. This chain's CDR3 is CATQRGGPGANVLTF. The CDR3 DNA reads as TGTGCCACCCAAAGGGGGGGGCCTGGGGCCAACGTCCTGACTTTC.

V gene TRBV24-1 combines with J gene TRBJ2-2; 9 nucleotides line up with TRBD1. With V trimmed by 5 bases and J by 0 bases, 3 bases remained unmatched. The length of the CDR3 is 16 residues. In germline, CDR1 is KGHDR, CDR2 SFDVKD. The CDR3 loop is CATSARTGANTGELFF. CDR3 sequence (DNA): TGTGCCACCAGTGCCCGGACAGGGGCGAACACCGGGGAGCTGTTTTTT.

This chain connects TRBV6-6 to TRBJ2-5, with 8 bases that match TRBD1. V was pared by 4 bases and J by 1 base, with 8 bases of the junction left unmatched. The germline V gene encodes CDR1 MNHNY and CDR2 SVGAGI (reference sequence). This CDR3 spans 16 amino acids. The CDR3 sequence: CASSSFPGQGQETQYF. The CDR3 DNA follows: TGTGCCAGCAGTTCGTTTCCCGGACAGGGCCAAGAGACCCAGTACTTC.